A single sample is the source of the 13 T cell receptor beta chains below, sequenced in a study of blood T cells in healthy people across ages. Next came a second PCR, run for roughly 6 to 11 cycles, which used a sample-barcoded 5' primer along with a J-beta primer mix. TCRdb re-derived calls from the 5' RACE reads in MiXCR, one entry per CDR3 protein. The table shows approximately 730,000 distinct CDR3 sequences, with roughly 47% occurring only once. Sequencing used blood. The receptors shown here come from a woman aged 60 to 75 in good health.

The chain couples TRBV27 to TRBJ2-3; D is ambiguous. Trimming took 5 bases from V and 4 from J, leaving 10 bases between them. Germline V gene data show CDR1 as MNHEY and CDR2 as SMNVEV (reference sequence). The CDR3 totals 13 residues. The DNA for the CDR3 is TGTGCCAGCAGTAGCCGACTGCCAGATACGCAGTATTTT. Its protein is CASSSRLPDTQYF.

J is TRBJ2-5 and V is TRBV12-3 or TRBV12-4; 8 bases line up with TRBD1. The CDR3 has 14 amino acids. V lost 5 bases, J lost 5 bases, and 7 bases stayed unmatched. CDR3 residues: CASSTQGAGETQYF. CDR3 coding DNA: TGTGCCAGCAGTACTCAGGGGGCTGGGGAGACCCAGTACTTC.

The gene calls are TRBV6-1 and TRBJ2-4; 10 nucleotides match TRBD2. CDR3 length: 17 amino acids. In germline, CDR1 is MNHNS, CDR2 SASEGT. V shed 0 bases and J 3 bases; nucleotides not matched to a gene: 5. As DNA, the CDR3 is TGTGCCAGCAGTGAAGCGCTAAGCGGGGGGGTCAAAAACATTCAGTACTTC. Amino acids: CASSEALSGGVKNIQYF.

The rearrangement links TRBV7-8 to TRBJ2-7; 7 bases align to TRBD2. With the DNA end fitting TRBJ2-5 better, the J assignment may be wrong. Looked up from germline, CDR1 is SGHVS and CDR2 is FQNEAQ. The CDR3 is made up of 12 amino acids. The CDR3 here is CANGGSGETQYF. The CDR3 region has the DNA TGTGCCAACGGCGGGAGCGGGGAGACCCAGTACTTC.

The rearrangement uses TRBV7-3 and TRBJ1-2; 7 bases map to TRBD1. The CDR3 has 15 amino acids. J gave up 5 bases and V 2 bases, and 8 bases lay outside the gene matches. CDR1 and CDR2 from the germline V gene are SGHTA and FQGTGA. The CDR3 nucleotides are TGTGCCAGCAGCTTATCTGGGACAGACTTTTATGGCTACACCTTC. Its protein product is CASSLSGTDFYGYTF.

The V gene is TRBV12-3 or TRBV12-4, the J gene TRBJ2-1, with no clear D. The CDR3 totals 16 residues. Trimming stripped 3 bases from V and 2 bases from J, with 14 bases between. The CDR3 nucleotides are TGTGCCAGCAGTTTTGGGTTGGACCTAGCCTACAATGAGCAGTTCTTC. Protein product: CASSFGLDLAYNEQFF.

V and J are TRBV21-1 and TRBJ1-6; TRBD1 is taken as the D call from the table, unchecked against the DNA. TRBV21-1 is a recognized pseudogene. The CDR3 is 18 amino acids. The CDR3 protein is CASSHGGTGDRYNSPLHF. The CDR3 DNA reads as TGTGCCAGCAGCCACGGAGGGACAGGGGATCGGTATAATTCACCCCTCCACTTT.

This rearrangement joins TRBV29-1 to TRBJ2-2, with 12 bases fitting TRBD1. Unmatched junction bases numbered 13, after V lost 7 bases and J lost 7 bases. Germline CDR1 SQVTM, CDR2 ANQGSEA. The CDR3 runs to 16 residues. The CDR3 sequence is CSASPGTGGFGGELFF. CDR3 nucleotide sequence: TGCAGCGCCTCCCCCGGGACAGGGGGCTTTGGCGGGGAGCTGTTTTTT.

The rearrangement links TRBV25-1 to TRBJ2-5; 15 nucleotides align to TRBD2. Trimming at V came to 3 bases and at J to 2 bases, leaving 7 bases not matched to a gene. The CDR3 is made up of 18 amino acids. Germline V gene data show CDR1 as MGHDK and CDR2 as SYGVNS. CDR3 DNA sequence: TGTGCCAGCAGTGACGGACTAGCGGGAGGGCCCTCACAAGAGACCCAGTACTTC. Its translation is CASSDGLAGGPSQETQYF.

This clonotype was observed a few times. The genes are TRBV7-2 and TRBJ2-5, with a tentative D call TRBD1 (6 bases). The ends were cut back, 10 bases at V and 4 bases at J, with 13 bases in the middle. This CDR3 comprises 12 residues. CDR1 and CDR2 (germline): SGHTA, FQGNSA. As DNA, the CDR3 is TGTGCCACCAAGACAGGTCCAGAGACCCAGTACTTC. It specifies CATKTGPETQYF.

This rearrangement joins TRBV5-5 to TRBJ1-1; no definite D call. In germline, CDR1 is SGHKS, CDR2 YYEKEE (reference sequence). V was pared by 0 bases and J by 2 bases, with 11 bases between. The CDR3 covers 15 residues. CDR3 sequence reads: CASSLEEVVNTEAFF. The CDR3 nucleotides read TGTGCCAGCAGCTTGGAGGAGGTCGTTAACACTGAAGCTTTCTTT. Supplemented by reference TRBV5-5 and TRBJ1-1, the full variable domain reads DAGVTQSPTHLIKTRGQQVTLRCSPISGHKSVSWYQQVLGQGPQFIFQYYEKEERGRGNFPDRFSARQFPNYSSELNVNALLLGDSALYLCASSLEEVVNTEAFFGQGTRLTVV.

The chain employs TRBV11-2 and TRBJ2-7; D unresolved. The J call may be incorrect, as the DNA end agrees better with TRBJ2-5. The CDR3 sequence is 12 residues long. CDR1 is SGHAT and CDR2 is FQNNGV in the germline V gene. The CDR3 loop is CASRPVGETQYF. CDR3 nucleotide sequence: TGTGCCAGCAGGCCCGTCGGGGAGACCCAGTACTTC.

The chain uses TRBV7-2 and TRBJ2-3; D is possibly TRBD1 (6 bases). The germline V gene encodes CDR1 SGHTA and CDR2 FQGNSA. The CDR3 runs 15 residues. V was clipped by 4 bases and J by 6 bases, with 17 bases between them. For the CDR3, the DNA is TGTGCCAGCAGCTCGGGCTCACTGGGGGCGGATACGCAGTATTTT. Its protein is CASSSGSLGADTQYF.